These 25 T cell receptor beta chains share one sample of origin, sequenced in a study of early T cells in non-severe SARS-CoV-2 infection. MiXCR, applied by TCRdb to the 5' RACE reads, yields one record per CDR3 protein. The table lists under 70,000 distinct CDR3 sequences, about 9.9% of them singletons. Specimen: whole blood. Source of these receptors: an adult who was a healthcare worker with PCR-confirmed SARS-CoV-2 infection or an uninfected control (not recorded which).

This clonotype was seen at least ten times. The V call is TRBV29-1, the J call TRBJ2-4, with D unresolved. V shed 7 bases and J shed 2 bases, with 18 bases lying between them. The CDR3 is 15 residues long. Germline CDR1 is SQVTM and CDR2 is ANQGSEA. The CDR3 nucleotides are TGCAGCGCTACCCGAGGCGGTGTGTCCAAAAACATTCAGTACTTC. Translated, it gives CSATRGGVSKNIQYF.

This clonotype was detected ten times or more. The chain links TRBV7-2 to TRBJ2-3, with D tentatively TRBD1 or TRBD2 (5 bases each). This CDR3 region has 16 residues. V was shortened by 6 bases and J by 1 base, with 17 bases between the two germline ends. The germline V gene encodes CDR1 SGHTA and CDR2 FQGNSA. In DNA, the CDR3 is TGTGCCAGCAGGGTTGGCTCCGGGGCCCGCACAGATACGCAGTATTTT. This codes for CASRVGSGARTDTQYF.

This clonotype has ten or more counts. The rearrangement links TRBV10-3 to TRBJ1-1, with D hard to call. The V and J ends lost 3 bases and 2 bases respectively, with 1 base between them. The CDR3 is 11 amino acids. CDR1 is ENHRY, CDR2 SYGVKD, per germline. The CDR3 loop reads CAISDNTEAFF. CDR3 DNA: TGTGCCATCAGTGACAACACTGAAGCTTTCTTT.

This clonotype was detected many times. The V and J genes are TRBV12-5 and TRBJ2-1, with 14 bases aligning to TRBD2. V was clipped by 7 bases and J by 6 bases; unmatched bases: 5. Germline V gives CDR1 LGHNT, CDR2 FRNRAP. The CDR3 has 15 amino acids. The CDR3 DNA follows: TGTGCTAGTGCCTTAGGACTAGCGGGGGGCAATGAGCAGTTCTTC. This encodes CASALGLAGGNEQFF.

Here the CDR3 DNA reads TGTGCCAGCAGCTTTAGATCATTCGGCAGCACAGATACGCAGTATTTT. Translating it yields CASSFRSFGSTDTQYF. The rearrangement uses TRBV9 and TRBJ2-3; D is ambiguous. There are 16 residues in the CDR3. Per the germline V gene, CDR1 is SGDLS and CDR2 is YYNGEE. The V end was cut by 4 bases, the J end by 0 bases, with 15 bases between.

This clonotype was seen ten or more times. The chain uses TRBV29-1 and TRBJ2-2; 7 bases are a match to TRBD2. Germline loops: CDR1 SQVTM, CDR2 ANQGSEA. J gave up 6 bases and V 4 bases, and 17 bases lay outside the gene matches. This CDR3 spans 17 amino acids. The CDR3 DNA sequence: TGCAGCGTTGCTTTTCCCTCGGGGGGTAGGGGACCCGGGGAGCTGTTTTTT. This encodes CSVAFPSGGRGPGELFF.

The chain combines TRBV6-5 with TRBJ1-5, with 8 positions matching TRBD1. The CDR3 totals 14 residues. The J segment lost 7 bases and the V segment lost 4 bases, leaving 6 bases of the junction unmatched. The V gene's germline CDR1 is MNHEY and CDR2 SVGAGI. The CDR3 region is CASSSRGPGQPQHF. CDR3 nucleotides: TGTGCCAGCAGTTCCAGGGGGCCCGGGCAGCCCCAGCATTTT.

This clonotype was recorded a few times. The CDR3 spells CASSRISGAQETQYF. For the CDR3, the DNA is TGTGCCAGCAGCCGTATTAGCGGGGCCCAAGAGACCCAGTACTTC. This chain uses TRBV11-1 with TRBJ2-5, with 8 bases aligning to TRBD2. Germline loops: CDR1 SGHAT, CDR2 FQDESV (reference sequence). Trimming took 5 bases from V and 1 from J; bases not matched to a gene: 6. This CDR3 contains 15 residues.

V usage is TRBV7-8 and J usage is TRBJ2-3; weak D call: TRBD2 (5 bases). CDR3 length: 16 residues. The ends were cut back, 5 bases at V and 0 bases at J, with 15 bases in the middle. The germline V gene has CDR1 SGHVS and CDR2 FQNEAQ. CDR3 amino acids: CASSQDLDPSTDTQYF. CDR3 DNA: TGTGCCAGCAGCCAGGACTTAGACCCTAGCACAGATACGCAGTATTTT. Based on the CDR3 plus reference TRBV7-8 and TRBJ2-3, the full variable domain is GAGVSQSPRYKVAKRGQDVALRCDPISGHVSLFWYQQALGQGPEFLTYFQNEAQLDKSGLPSDRFFAERPEGSVSTLKIQRTQQEDSAVYLCASSQDLDPSTDTQYFGPGTRLTVL.

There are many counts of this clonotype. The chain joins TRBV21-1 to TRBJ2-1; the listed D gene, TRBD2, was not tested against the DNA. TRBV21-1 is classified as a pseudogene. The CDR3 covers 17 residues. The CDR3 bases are TGTGCCAGCAGCAAAAGACTGGCGGGAGTCTCCTACAATGAGCAGTTCTTC. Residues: CASSKRLAGVSYNEQFF.

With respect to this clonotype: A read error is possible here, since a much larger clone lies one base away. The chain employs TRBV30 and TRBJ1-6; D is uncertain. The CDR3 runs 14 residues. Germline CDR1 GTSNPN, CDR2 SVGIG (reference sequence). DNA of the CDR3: TGTGTCTGGAGTGCCGGGGTAAACGGGTCACCCCTCCACTTT. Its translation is CVWSAGVNGSPLHF.

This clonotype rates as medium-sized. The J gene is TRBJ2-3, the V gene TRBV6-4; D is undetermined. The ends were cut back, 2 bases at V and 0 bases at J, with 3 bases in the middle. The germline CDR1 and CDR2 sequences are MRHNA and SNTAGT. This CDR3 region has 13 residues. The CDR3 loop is CASSDRSTDTQYF. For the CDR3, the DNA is TGTGCCAGCAGTGACAGGAGCACAGATACGCAGTATTTT.

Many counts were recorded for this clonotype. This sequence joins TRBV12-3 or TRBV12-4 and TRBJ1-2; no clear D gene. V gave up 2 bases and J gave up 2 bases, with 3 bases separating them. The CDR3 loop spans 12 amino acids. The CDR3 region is CASSLTNYGYTF. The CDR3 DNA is TGTGCCAGCAGTTTAACCAACTATGGCTACACCTTC.

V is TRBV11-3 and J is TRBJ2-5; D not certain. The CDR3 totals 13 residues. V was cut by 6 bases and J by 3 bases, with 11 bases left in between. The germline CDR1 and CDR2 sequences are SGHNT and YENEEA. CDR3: CASSSGREETQYF. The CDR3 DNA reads TGTGCCAGCAGTTCCGGACGGGAAGAGACCCAGTACTTC. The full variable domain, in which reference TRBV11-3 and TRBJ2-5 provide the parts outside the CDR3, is EAGVVQSPRYKIIEKKQPVAFWCNPISGHNTLYWYLQNLGQGPELLIRYENEEAVDDSQLPKDRFSAERLKGVDSTLKIQPAELGDSAVYLCASSSGREETQYFGPGTRLLVL.

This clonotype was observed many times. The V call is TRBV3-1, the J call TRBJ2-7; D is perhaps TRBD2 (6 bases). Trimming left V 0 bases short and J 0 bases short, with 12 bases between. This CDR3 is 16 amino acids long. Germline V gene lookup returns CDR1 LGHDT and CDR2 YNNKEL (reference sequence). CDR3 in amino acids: CASSQELALSSYEQYF. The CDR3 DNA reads TGTGCCAGCAGCCAAGAGCTAGCGCTCAGCTCCTACGAGCAGTACTTC.

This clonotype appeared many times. The CDR3 sequence is CASSSAGGTSYEQYF. The CDR3 DNA follows: TGTGCCAGCAGCTCAGCGGGGGGGACGTCCTACGAGCAGTACTTC. The rearrangement links TRBV7-9 to TRBJ2-7; the match to TRBD2 covers 10 bases. Germline V gives CDR1 SEHNR, CDR2 FQNEAQ (reference sequence). This CDR3 has 15 residues. Trimming took 4 bases from V and 1 from J; bases not matched to a gene: 4.

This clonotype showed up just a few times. CDR3 sequence: CAISEAGGLYEQYF. For the CDR3, the DNA is TGTGCCATCAGTGAAGCGGGGGGGCTCTACGAGCAGTACTTC. This chain links TRBV10-3 with TRBJ2-7; TRBD2 agrees at 10 bases. The CDR3 spans 14 residues. J gave up 3 bases and V 3 bases, and 2 bases lay outside the gene matches. Looked up from germline, CDR1 is ENHRY and CDR2 is SYGVKD.

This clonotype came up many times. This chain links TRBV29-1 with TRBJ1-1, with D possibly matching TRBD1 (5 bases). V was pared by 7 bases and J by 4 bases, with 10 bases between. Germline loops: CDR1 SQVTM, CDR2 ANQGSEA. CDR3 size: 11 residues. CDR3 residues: CSATGGTEAFF. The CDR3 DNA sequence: TGCAGCGCGACGGGGGGCACTGAAGCTTTCTTT.

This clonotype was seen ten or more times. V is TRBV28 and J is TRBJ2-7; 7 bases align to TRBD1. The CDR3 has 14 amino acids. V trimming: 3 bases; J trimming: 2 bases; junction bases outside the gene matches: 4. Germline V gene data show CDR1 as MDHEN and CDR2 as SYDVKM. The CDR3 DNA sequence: TGTGCCAGCAGTTTGAGACAGGGAGCCTACGAGCAGTACTTC. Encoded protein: CASSLRQGAYEQYF. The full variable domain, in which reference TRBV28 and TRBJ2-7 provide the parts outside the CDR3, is DVKVTQSSRYLVKRTGEKVFLECVQDMDHENMFWYRQDPGLGLRLIYFSYDVKMKEKGDIPEGYSVSREKKERFSLILESASTNQTSMYLCASSLRQGAYEQYFGPGTRLTVT.

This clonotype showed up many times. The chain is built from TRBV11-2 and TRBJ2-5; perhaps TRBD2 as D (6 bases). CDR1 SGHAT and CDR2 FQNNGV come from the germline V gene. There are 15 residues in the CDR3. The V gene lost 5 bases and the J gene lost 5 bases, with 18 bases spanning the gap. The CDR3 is CASSVERARLETQYF. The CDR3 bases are TGTGCCAGCAGCGTCGAGCGGGCGCGTTTGGAGACCCAGTACTTC.

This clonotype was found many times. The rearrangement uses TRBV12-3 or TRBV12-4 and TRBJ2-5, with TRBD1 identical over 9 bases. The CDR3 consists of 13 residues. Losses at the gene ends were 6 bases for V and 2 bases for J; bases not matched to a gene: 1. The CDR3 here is CASRGQGQETQYF. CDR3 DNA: TGTGCCAGCAGGGGACAGGGTCAAGAGACCCAGTACTTC.

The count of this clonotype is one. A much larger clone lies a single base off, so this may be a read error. CDR3 loop: CAIWGASGSGDNEQFF. DNA of the CDR3: TGTGCCATCTGGGGGGCTAGCGGGAGCGGGGACAATGAGCAGTTCTTC. This chain connects TRBV10-3 to TRBJ2-1, with TRBD2 matching 10 bases. CDR1 ENHRY and CDR2 SYGVKD come from the germline V gene. The CDR3 sequence is 16 residues long. V lost 8 bases and J lost 5; bases outside the gene matches: 12.

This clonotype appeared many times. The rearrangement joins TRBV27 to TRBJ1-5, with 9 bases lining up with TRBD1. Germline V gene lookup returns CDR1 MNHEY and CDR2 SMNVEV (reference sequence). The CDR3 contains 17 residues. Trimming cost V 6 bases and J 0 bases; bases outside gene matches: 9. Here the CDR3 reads CASSSTGGSYSNQPQHF. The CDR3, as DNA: TGTGCCAGCAGCTCCACAGGGGGCTCATATAGCAATCAGCCCCAGCATTTT.

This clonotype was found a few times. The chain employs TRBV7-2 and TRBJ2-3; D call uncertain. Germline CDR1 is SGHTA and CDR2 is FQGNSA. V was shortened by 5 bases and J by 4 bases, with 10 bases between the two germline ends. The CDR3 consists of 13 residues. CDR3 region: CASSLWTADTQYF. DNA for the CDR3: TGTGCCAGCAGCCTTTGGACGGCAGATACGCAGTATTTT.

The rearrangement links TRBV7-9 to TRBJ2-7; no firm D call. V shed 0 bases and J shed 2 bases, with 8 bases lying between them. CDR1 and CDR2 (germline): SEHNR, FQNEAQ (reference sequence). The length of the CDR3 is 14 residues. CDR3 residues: CASSLASAAYEQYF. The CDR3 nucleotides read TGTGCCAGCAGCTTAGCCAGTGCGGCCTACGAGCAGTACTTC.